This T cell receptor beta chain was found in a study of Graves' ophthalmopathy and Graves' hyperthyroidism (dated by TCRdb to between 2017 and 2018). In terms of the full investigation: Peripheral blood was collected at initial diagnosis, prior to any treatment. To tell Graves' ophthalmopathy apart from Graves' hyperthyroidism, and to predict which patients would progress to ophthalmopathy, the study relied on TCR beta repertoire signatures. In total, 135 blood samples were TCR-sequenced: 43 ophthalmopathy, some 75 hyperthyroidism and some 17 hyperthyroidism-to-ophthalmopathy patients. To explore V-J signatures that separate ophthalmopathy from hyperthyroidism, a discovery set of about 100 patients was enrolled, consisting of roughly 45 with ophthalmopathy and approximately 57 with stable hyperthyroidism. An independent validation cohort was composed of fewer than 20 hyperthyroidism patients and some 16 patients who later progressed from hyperthyroidism to ophthalmopathy. In roughly 6 hyperthyroidism patients, the T-cell repertoires found in thyroid tissue were compared with those found in blood. Once sampling was done, hyperthyroidism patients were given methimazole at a starting dose of 30 mg daily, while ophthalmopathy patients were given high-dose intravenous methylprednisolone. Study-wide conclusions, independent of this receptor: Most expanded thyroid clonotypes with frequency above 0.001 were also detected in blood, suggesting blood repertoires may reflect the thyroid immune response. In validation, the model predicted ophthalmopathy progression with roughly 68% sensitivity and less than 80% specificity; some 13 predicted patients were CT-confirmed with GO in a median of approximately six months. Sample size was not statistically predetermined, and group allocation was not concealed from the investigators. Ophthalmopathy was separated from stable hyperthyroidism by the 13-signature model with about 89% sensitivity and 81% to 83% specificity in cross-validation and with 80%/75% in the test set.

For repertoire sequencing, TCR beta CDR3 regions were amplified from RNA transcripts. The first round of RT-PCR was done with HTBI primers and the Qiagen OneStep RT-PCR kit, and was followed by a second round of multiplex PCR, then size selection and purification. Libraries were sequenced paired-end with 100 bp reads on an Illumina HiSeq2000. The published analysis was carried out like this. SOAPnuke was used to process the reads, removing any read that contained adapters or uncalled bases, had a mean Phred below 15, or lacked an exact match to the constant primer or identifier. COPE v1.2.5 was used to merge high-quality paired reads. Each unique nucleotide sequence was treated as a clonotype, and MiTCR v1.1 was used to align the clonotypes to the IMGT TRB V, D and J references. Analysis was restricted to V-J combinations with a frequency above 0.0001, which covered roughly 99% of repertoires. For each V-J combination, a TCR clonal expansion and chaos score was defined as the ratio of F50 clonal expansion to chaos observed in the TCRdist matrix. Welch's t-statistics and random forest were used to reduce the features to 10 to 15 V-J combinations, which were then used as input to a naive Bayes classifier. The similarity between thyroid and blood repertoires was quantified using the Morisita-Horn index. TCRdb redid the processing of the public reads, applying fastp at Q25 and MiXCR, and retained in-frame beta chains. Identical CDR3 proteins give one entry, which carries the most common genes and DNA. The V and J calls here are based on TCRdb, not the publication. This sample holds about 700,000 distinct CDR3 sequences; roughly 40% were observed only once. The biggest ten clones account for roughly 45% of the sample.

Ten or more counts support this clonotype. No cognate antigen has been identified for it. Within one base of it there is no much larger clone, and no base qualities were kept. Ophthalmopathy patients were characterized by moderately to severely active disease, a Clinical Activity Score of at least 3, a NOSPECS grade of at least 4, and a disease duration under 3 months. Anyone with other autoimmune diseases, uncontrolled infections, pregnancy or lactation was excluded from the study. Clinical symptoms, serum thyroxine, TRAb, thyroid ultrasound and orbital computed tomography formed the basis of the diagnosis. Ficoll-Paque density gradient centrifugation was used to isolate PBMCs from about 9.4 ml of fresh peripheral blood. Total RNA was extracted using Trizol reagent, and RNA quality was checked on an Agilent 2100 Bioanalyzer. From a lookup of the germline V gene (reference sequence), CDR1 and CDR2 are LNHNV and YYDKDF. V and J lose 0 bases and 6 bases, and a span of 15 bases separates them. From the cysteine up to the phenylalanine, the CDR3 has a length of 16 residues. The read is trimmed to its CDR3 DNA, 48 bases read in frame from base 1.

This clonotype was obtained from an adult man with Graves' ophthalmopathy. Input material: peripheral blood. Recombination joined TRBV15 with TRBJ1-5; TRBD1 is a weak D gene call, 6 bases matching. The nucleotides are TGTGCCACCAGCAGAGATACGTTAGGGGGAAGTCAGCCCCAGCATTTT. It translates to CATSRDTLGGSQPQHF.